The clone carrying this T cell receptor (beta chain) was observed many times. Its antigen is as yet unknown. These data belong to a study of CD8 T cells in ankylosing spondylitis. The germline V and J ends were trimmed by 2 bases and 2 bases, with 9 bases remaining between them. The CDR3 runs to 14 residues. Per the germline V gene, CDR1 is SEHNR and CDR2 is FQNEAQ (reference sequence). Scientists made TCR beta libraries using quantitative 5'-RACE with molecular barcodes. MiXCR, applied by TCRdb to the 5' RACE reads, yields one record per CDR3 protein. Here the sample spans hundreds of thousands of distinct CDR3 sequences, 17% being singletons. Study conclusions and caveats: As reported, disease-linked clones showed significant enrichment in matched ankylosing spondylitis synovial fluid. Reactive arthritis synovial fluid and blood were previously reported to contain some motif variants. Several highly homologous variants made up a TCR beta motif, and this motif appeared characteristic of ankylosing spondylitis blood.

The chain carries TRBV7-9 and TRBJ1-2; D not certain. The sample comprised blood, either unsorted or a sorted T cell fraction (not recorded which). This TCR derives from a male donor with ankylosing spondylitis. This chain's CDR3 is CASSLREGNYGYTF. The DNA of the CDR3 is TGTGCCAGCAGCTTAAGGGAGGGAAACTATGGCTACACCTTC.